This TCR beta chain derives from a study of glioma-infiltrating T cells after dendritic cell vaccination. Study details: Autologous tumor lysate was loaded overnight onto monocyte-derived dendritic cells grown approximately seven days with IL-4 and GM-CSF.

The sample's time point: after dendritic cell vaccination, including at tumor progression/relapse. Amplification used 60 V beta primers and 13 J beta primers. Repertoires were generated with immunoSEQ multiplex PCR, while TCRdb's copy carries only in-frame clones and drops some. The data show tens of thousands of clones, over 75% seen once. The material was blood, obtained after dendritic cell vaccination. The clonotype was recovered from a human donor with glioblastoma.

CDR3 in amino acids: CASGLSTGGLNEQYF. For the CDR3, the DNA is TGTGCTAGTGGTTTGTCCACCGGGGGGCTCAACGAGCAGTACTTC. V gene TRBV12-5 combines with J gene TRBJ2-7, with D possibly TRBD2 on 7 matching bases. CDR1 is LGHNT and CDR2 is FRNRAP in the germline V gene. Trimming left V 2 bases short and J 5 bases short, with 16 bases between. CDR3 length: 15 amino acids.